These 9 T cell receptor beta chains were sequenced from one sample in a study of shared clonotypes between healthy human individuals. The protocol was immunoSEQ multiplex PCR, while the TCRdb copy is restricted to in-frame clones and leaves out a portion. The table includes about 960,000 clones, over 60% detected once. Sequencing was performed on memory CD4+ T cells sorted from blood. The sample's subset: CD45RA-negative fraction. All receptors derive from a young man in good health.

This sequence joins TRBV5-1 and TRBJ2-3; TRBD1 is a possible D gene (6 bases). This CDR3 has 16 residues. V dropped 7 bases and J dropped 1 base, with 19 bases sitting between them. Germline V gene sequence: CDR1 SGHRS, CDR2 YFSETQ. CDR3 protein: CASSIPGRQGTDTQYF. CDR3 nucleotides: TGCGCCAGCTCAATACCGGGCAGACAGGGCACAGATACGCAGTATTTT.

J is TRBJ2-3 and V is TRBV30; 13 bases fit TRBD2. Germline V gene sequence: CDR1 GTSNPN, CDR2 SVGIG (reference sequence). With 2 bases clipped from V and 10 bases from J, the junction kept 15 bases outside the gene matches. The CDR3 runs to 17 residues. The CDR3 loop is CAWSTPQTSGRRTAQYF. Written as DNA, the CDR3 is TGTGCCTGGAGTACCCCCCAGACTAGCGGGAGGAGAACGGCGCAGTATTTT. Complete variable domain (other parts from reference TRBV30 and TRBJ2-3): SQTIHQWPATLVQPVGSPLSLECTVEGTSNPNLYWYRQAAGRGLQLLFYSVGIGQISSEVPQNLSASRPQDRQFILSSKKLLLSDSGFYLCAWSTPQTSGRRTAQYFGPGTRLTVL.

The chain combines TRBV15 with TRBJ1-5; 11 nucleotides align to TRBD1. J was trimmed by 7 bases and V by 5 bases; bases with no gene match: 4. CDR1 LNHNV and CDR2 YYDKDF come from the germline V gene (reference sequence). The CDR3 sequence is 14 residues long. The CDR3 loop is CATSVGTGGQPQHF. CDR3 DNA sequence: TGTGCCACCAGCGTAGGGACAGGGGGACAGCCCCAGCATTTT. Supplemented by reference TRBV15 and TRBJ1-5, the full variable domain reads DAMVIQNPRYQVTQFGKPVTLSCSQTLNHNVMYWYQQKSSQAPKLLFHYYDKDFNNEADTPDNFQSRRPNTSFCFLDIRSPGLGDTAMYLCATSVGTGGQPQHFGDGTRLSIL.

This sequence joins TRBV6-4 and TRBJ2-2; 8 bases fit TRBD1. Per germline, CDR1 MRHNA and CDR2 SNTAGT. CDR3 size: 18 residues. J lost 4 bases, V lost 9 bases, and 19 bases had no gene match. The CDR3 protein is CARLPGQGRSPGTGELFF. The DNA of the CDR3 is TGTGCCAGATTACCCGGACAGGGAAGGTCTCCGGGCACCGGGGAGCTGTTTTTT.

This clone has just a few counts. For the CDR3, the DNA is TGCAGCGTCGGAACAGGGGGCAGGGGCTACACCTTC. It codes for CSVGTGGRGYTF. The chain links TRBV29-1 to TRBJ1-2; 9 positions agree with TRBD1. CDR1 is SQVTM, CDR2 ANQGSEA, per germline. This CDR3 is 12 amino acids long. Trimming at V came to 6 bases and at J to 8 bases, leaving 7 bases not matched to a gene.

V gene TRBV6-7 combines with J gene TRBJ2-7; 9 nucleotides line up with TRBD2. TRBV6-7 falls under the ORF class, with uncertain function. The CDR3 length is 13 residues. Trimming took 11 bases from V and 4 from J; bases not matched to a gene: 9. The CDR3 region has the DNA TGTGCCGCCGAGGGAGCGGGGGGTTACGAGCAGTACTTC. Amino acids: CAAEGAGGYEQYF.

This clone has just a few counts. This chain uses TRBV19 with TRBJ1-5; possibly TRBD1 for D (5 bases). The CDR3 consists of 16 residues. V was pared by 3 bases and J by 0 bases, with 12 bases between. Germline CDR1 LNHDA, CDR2 SQIVND (reference sequence). The CDR3 DNA reads as TGTGCCAGTAGTATGGGAGGGGCCTATAGCAATCAGCCCCAGCATTTT. Its translation: CASSMGGAYSNQPQHF.

The gene calls are TRBV11-3 and TRBJ2-3; 12 nucleotides line up with TRBD2. Germline CDR1 reads SGHNT; CDR2 reads YENEEA. The trim removed 5 bases at V and 8 bases at J, leaving 14 bases unmatched. CDR3 length: 17 residues. CDR3 nucleotides: TGTGCCAGCAGCCGGGGCTTAGGACTAGCGGGGCAGGGTACGCAGTATTTT. Translation gives CASSRGLGLAGQGTQYF. Combining the CDR3 with reference TRBV11-3 and TRBJ2-3 gives the whole variable domain EAGVVQSPRYKIIEKKQPVAFWCNPISGHNTLYWYLQNLGQGPELLIRYENEEAVDDSQLPKDRFSAERLKGVDSTLKIQPAELGDSAVYLCASSRGLGLAGQGTQYFGPGTRLTVL.

The chain employs TRBV7-2 and TRBJ2-5; D remains unclear. With 6 bases removed from V and 1 base from J, the gap between germline ends came to 12 bases. The CDR3 has 14 residues. Germline CDR1 and CDR2: SGHTA and FQGNSA. In nucleotides, the CDR3 is TGTGCCAGCAGTCCAGCTCGGTCCCAAGAGACCCAGTACTTC. Its translation is CASSPARSQETQYF.